One sample yielded the 10 T cell receptor beta chains listed below, sequenced in a study of T cells in Graves' hyperthyroidism and ophthalmopathy. Regions amplified from RNA transcripts were the TCR beta CDR3 regions. During a first-round RT-PCR of the TCR CDR3, the HTBI primer set was used. Each CDR3 protein gets one entry after TCRdb re-called the multiplex PCR reads with MiXCR. This sample has 150,000 to 200,000 distinct CDR3 sequences, with 8% to 9.5% found just once. Sequenced: blood. The receptors derive from a woman under 30 with Graves' hyperthyroidism that later progressed to Graves' ophthalmopathy.

This clonotype showed up just a few times. The V and J genes are TRBV5-5 and TRBJ1-1; TRBD1 might be the D (5 bases). V was trimmed by 4 bases and J by 3 bases, leaving 10 bases between them. The germline V gene has CDR1 SGHKS and CDR2 YYEKEE (reference sequence). This CDR3 is 13 amino acids long. The CDR3 spells CASSLGHYTEAFF. Here the CDR3 DNA reads TGTGCCAGCAGCCTCGGACACTACACTGAAGCTTTCTTT.

This clonotype was counted ten times or more. The V and J genes are TRBV2 and TRBJ1-1; D not resolved. Germline V gene lookup returns CDR1 SNHLY and CDR2 FYNNEI. Trimming stripped 7 bases from V and 2 bases from J, with 14 bases between. This CDR3 spans 14 amino acids. For the CDR3, the DNA is TGTGCCAGCACCCAGAGGCAGCTAAACACTGAAGCTTTCTTT. Protein product: CASTQRQLNTEAFF.

This clonotype has more than one count but fewer than ten. The rearrangement links TRBV10-3 to TRBJ2-7; unclear D gene. Trimming removed 5 bases at V and 0 bases at J, with 11 bases between. Germline V gives CDR1 ENHRY, CDR2 SYGVKD. The CDR3 spans 14 residues. The CDR3 reads CAISIGTSSYEQYF. CDR3 DNA: TGTGCCATCAGTATCGGTACAAGCTCCTACGAGCAGTACTTC.

The table lists this clonotype with many counts. The gene calls are TRBV20-1 and TRBJ1-1; tentatively, D is TRBD1 (6 bases). CDR3 length: 12 residues. The V and J ends lost 7 bases and 4 bases respectively, with 13 bases between them. The germline gives CDR1 DFQATT, CDR2 SNEGSKA (reference sequence). CDR3 sequence (DNA): TGCAGTGTTGCAGGGGCCCGCACTGAAGCTTTCTTT. This gives the protein CSVAGARTEAFF.

This clonotype was recorded at least ten times. The chain combines TRBV12-3 or TRBV12-4 with TRBJ1-1, with 9 bases matching TRBD1. V shed 7 bases, J shed 0 bases, and the junction held 18 bases outside the gene matches. The CDR3 is made up of 19 amino acids. The CDR3 spells CASNRDRVDRGYMNTEAFF. In DNA, the CDR3 is TGTGCCAGCAATCGAGATCGGGTTGACAGGGGGTATATGAACACTGAAGCTTTCTTT.

The CDR3 DNA reads as TGTGCCAGCAGTTTTTTTCAGGACAGGGGGCGTGAGCAGTACTTC. Amino acids: CASSFFQDRGREQYF. The chain combines TRBV27 with TRBJ2-7; 11 bases map to TRBD1. V shed 3 bases, J shed 7 bases, and the junction held 8 bases outside the gene matches. This CDR3 region has 15 residues. Germline V CDR1 and CDR2: MNHEY, SMNVEV (reference sequence).

This clonotype has a count of ten or more. V gene TRBV28 combines with J gene TRBJ1-6, with 7 bases that match TRBD1. The CDR3 is 16 residues long. Trimming removed 2 bases from V and 7 bases from J; junction bases left unmatched: 8. Per germline, CDR1 MDHEN and CDR2 SYDVKM. CDR3 DNA sequence: TGTGCCAGCAGTTTAGCGCCGGGACAGATGAATTCACCCCTCCACTTT. Amino acids: CASSLAPGQMNSPLHF.

Many counts were recorded for this clonotype. The J gene is TRBJ1-1, the V gene TRBV7-6; D remains unclear. The V gene's germline CDR1 is SGHVS and CDR2 FNYEAQ. V gave up 6 bases and J gave up 4 bases, with 12 bases separating them. The CDR3 length is 13 residues. CDR3 sequence (DNA): TGTGCCAGCAGGAAAATAGGAAGCACTGAAGCTTTCTTT. Protein: CASRKIGSTEAFF. Full variable domain (remainder filled in from reference TRBV7-6 and TRBJ1-1): GAGVSQSPRYKVTKRGQDVALRCDPISGHVSLYWYRQALGQGPEFLTYFNYEAQQDKSGLPNDRFSAERPEGSISTLTIQRTEQRDSAMYRCASRKIGSTEAFFGQGTRLTVV.

This clonotype appeared many times. CDR3 loop: CASSLGHEQFF. The CDR3 DNA is TGTGCCAGCAGTTTGGGACATGAGCAGTTCTTC. The chain combines TRBV12-3 or TRBV12-4 with TRBJ2-1; D might be TRBD1 or TRBD2, each matching 5 bases. The CDR3 loop spans 11 amino acids. The V end was cut by 3 bases, the J end by 8 bases, with 5 bases between.

This chain connects TRBV18 to TRBJ1-2; TRBD1 aligns across 8 bases. CDR3 size: 16 residues. Germline V gives CDR1 KGHSH, CDR2 LQKENI. V shed 3 bases, J shed 5 bases, and the junction held 11 bases outside the gene matches. This CDR3 reads CASSPGTGLARYGYTF. DNA of the CDR3: TGTGCCAGCTCACCCGGGACAGGTCTGGCCCGATATGGCTACACCTTC.